The 23 T cell receptor beta chains presented below share a single source sample, sequenced in a study of T cell repertoires in cytomegalovirus infection (dated by TCRdb to about 2019). Sequencing took place on an Illumina HiSeq 1500. TCRdb ran its own pipeline on the public reads, namely fastp trimming at Q25 and MiXCR clone calling, and kept in-frame beta chains. Each entry is one CDR3 protein sequence, shown with its most common DNA and genes. Here the sample has approximately 500,000 distinct CDR3 sequences; about 15% occur a single time. Roughly 25% of the sample comes from the top ten. The sequenced sample consisted of CD8+ T cells from PBMCs. Receptors originate from a human donor in good health (CMV status not recorded). Some clones in this sample may be carry-over from other donors' samples.

This clonotype was picked up many times. The gene calls are TRBV6-2 or TRBV6-3 and TRBJ2-5, with D unresolved. Trimming left V 7 bases short and J 7 bases short, with 16 bases between. CDR3 length: 13 residues. Germline assignment: CDR1 MNHEY and CDR2 SVGEGT. DNA for the CDR3: TGTGCCAGCACCCGCGACACGTATGGGACCCAGTACTTC. Its protein is CASTRDTYGTQYF.

The J gene is TRBJ1-1, the V gene TRBV7-9; D perhaps matches TRBD1 (5 bases). This CDR3 spans 17 amino acids. Germline V gene data show CDR1 as SEHNR and CDR2 as FQNEAQ (reference sequence). The V end was cut by 1 base, the J end by 5 bases, with 20 bases between. CDR3 loop: CASSLGTGTLIWTEAFF. In DNA, the CDR3 is TGTGCCAGCAGCTTAGGGACGGGGACCCTTATTTGGACTGAAGCTTTCTTT.

The gene calls are TRBV10-3 and TRBJ2-7; 8 nucleotides line up with TRBD1. Unmatched junction bases numbered 4, after V lost 1 base and J lost 2 bases. Germline assignment: CDR1 ENHRY and CDR2 SYGVKD. The CDR3 sequence is 15 residues long. CDR3 bases: TGTGCCATCAGTGAGTGGGACAGGCTCCCCTACGAGCAGTACTTC. It is translated as CAISEWDRLPYEQYF.

There are many counts of this clonotype. This chain joins TRBV28 and TRBJ1-5; D is undetermined. V was pared by 5 bases and J by 0 bases, with 5 bases between. From germline, CDR1 is MDHEN and CDR2 SYDVKM. The CDR3 spans 13 residues. The CDR3 DNA reads as TGTGCCAGCAGTGAAGTTAGCAATCAGCCCCAGCATTTT. Protein: CASSEVSNQPQHF.

This clonotype has ten or more counts. The chain is built from TRBV12-3 or TRBV12-4 and TRBJ2-7; TRBD1 agrees at 7 bases. The CDR3 covers 14 residues. V lost 8 bases and J lost 3; bases outside the gene matches: 10. The CDR3 spells CASARDSRGYEQYF. The DNA for the CDR3 is TGTGCCAGCGCCCGGGACAGCAGAGGCTACGAGCAGTACTTC.

In its sample, this clonotype was seen many times. The J gene is TRBJ2-2, the V gene TRBV19; TRBD1 might be the D (6 bases). The CDR3 covers 15 residues. The germline V gene encodes CDR1 LNHDA and CDR2 SQIVND (reference sequence). V was pared by 3 bases and J by 3 bases, with 11 bases between. DNA for the CDR3: TGTGCCAGTAGTATCAGGGGCGCGGACACCGGGGAGCTGTTTTTT. Translating gives CASSIRGADTGELFF.

At least ten counts were recorded for this clonotype. J is TRBJ2-1 and V is TRBV12-3 or TRBV12-4; TRBD2 might be the D (5 bases). The CDR3 runs 10 residues. The germline V and J ends were trimmed by 8 bases and 7 bases, with 6 bases remaining between them. CDR3 sequence (DNA): TGTGCCAGCGGGAGTAATGAGCAGTTCTTC. This encodes CASGSNEQFF.

This chain links TRBV4-2 with TRBJ2-3, with TRBD2 identical over 9 bases. In germline, CDR1 is LGHNA, CDR2 YNFKEQ. V gave up 8 bases and J gave up 6 bases; unmatched junction bases: 6. The CDR3 is 13 residues long. This CDR3 reads CASGSGGPDTQYF. CDR3 DNA: TGTGCCAGCGGGAGCGGGGGGCCCGATACGCAGTATTTT.

This clonotype was found many times. The chain joins TRBV7-8 to TRBJ2-5; the D gene is possibly TRBD2 (5 bases). This CDR3 contains 16 residues. The germline V gene has CDR1 SGHVS and CDR2 FQNEAQ. V was clipped by 5 bases and J by 1 base, with 17 bases between them. The CDR3: CASSLFTSGSQETQYF. The CDR3 coding sequence is TGTGCCAGCAGCCTCTTTACGAGCGGTTCCCAAGAGACCCAGTACTTC.

A remark on this clonotype: A much larger clone is a single base away; this may be a read error. The CDR3 carries no conserved terminal phenylalanine or tryptophan, so it likely arises from a read error. The chain couples TRBV7-2 to TRBJ2-7; 16 bases map to TRBD2. Germline lookup yields CDR1 SGHTA and CDR2 FQGNSA. This CDR3 is built from 18 residues. V trimming: 4 bases; J trimming: 3 bases; junction bases outside the gene matches: 9. The CDR3 sequence is CASSSERGTSGGVYEQYL. The CDR3 DNA follows: TGTGCCAGCAGCTCGGAACGCGGGACTAGCGGGGGGGTCTACGAGCAGTACTTA.

Ten or more counts support this clonotype. The chain uses TRBV4-2 and TRBJ1-1; D unclear. Germline lookup yields CDR1 LGHNA and CDR2 YNFKEQ. The CDR3 totals 14 residues. V lost 0 bases and J lost 1, with 6 bases in between. The CDR3 bases are TGTGCCAGCAGCCAAGATAGGTGGAACACTGAAGCTTTCTTT. Its translation is CASSQDRWNTEAFF.

This chain uses TRBV11-3 with TRBJ2-5; no clear D gene. Germline assignment: CDR1 SGHNT and CDR2 YENEEA. There are 16 residues in the CDR3. V was clipped by 5 bases and J by 2 bases, with 18 bases between them. The CDR3 region has the DNA TGTGCCAGCAGCCTAGGCCTTTCGGACCCACAAGAGACCCAGTACTTC. Encoded protein: CASSLGLSDPQETQYF.

This clonotype was counted ten times or more. V is TRBV7-9 and J is TRBJ2-1; D unclear. The ends were cut back, 5 bases at V and 8 bases at J, with 4 bases in the middle. This CDR3 is built from 10 residues. The V gene's germline CDR1 is SEHNR and CDR2 FQNEAQ (reference sequence). DNA of the CDR3: TGTGCCAGCAGCCGGGATGAGCAGTTCTTC. Translation gives CASSRDEQFF.

J is TRBJ1-2 and V is TRBV2; TRBD1 might be the D (6 bases). The CDR3 spans 14 residues. Trimming removed 3 bases from V and 1 base from J, with 9 bases in between. Germline CDR1 and CDR2: SNHLY and FYNNEI. Here the CDR3 reads CASSETGINYGYTF. Written as DNA, the CDR3 is TGTGCCAGCAGTGAGACAGGTATTAACTATGGCTACACCTTC.

CDR3 coding DNA: TGTGCCAGCAGCTCAACGGACAGGGCTTACGAAAAACTGTTTTTT. Encoded protein: CASSSTDRAYEKLFF. J is TRBJ1-4 and V is TRBV5-4, with TRBD1 identical over 8 bases. Germline lookup yields CDR1 SGHNT and CDR2 YYREEE (reference sequence). This CDR3 region has 15 residues. The J segment lost 8 bases and the V segment lost 3 bases, leaving 9 bases of the junction unmatched.

This clonotype was counted between two and nine times. The chain combines TRBV27 with TRBJ2-7; D perhaps matches TRBD1 (5 bases). This CDR3 contains 12 residues. Germline CDR1 MNHEY, CDR2 SMNVEV (reference sequence). Trimming stripped 2 bases from V and 6 bases from J, with 8 bases between. This CDR3 reads CASSLIGAEQYF. In DNA form, the CDR3 reads TGTGCCAGCAGTTTAATAGGGGCCGAGCAGTACTTC.

At least ten counts were recorded for this clonotype. V is TRBV7-6 and J is TRBJ2-2, with TRBD2 as a possible D gene (5 bases). The CDR3 runs 13 residues. The V end was cut by 5 bases, the J end by 6 bases, with 10 bases between. Per the germline V gene, CDR1 is SGHVS and CDR2 is FNYEAQ. CDR3 in amino acids: CASSPSGAGELFF. The CDR3 nucleotides are TGTGCCAGCAGCCCTTCCGGGGCCGGGGAGCTGTTTTTT.

This clonotype was recorded a few times. The chain has TRBV28 and TRBJ2-2; 7 nucleotides line up with TRBD2. J was trimmed by 4 bases and V by 11 bases; bases with no gene match: 10. The CDR3 contains 14 residues. The germline V gene has CDR1 MDHEN and CDR2 SYDVKM. This CDR3 is CACRAGEGTGELFF. In DNA form, the CDR3 reads TGTGCCTGTCGGGCGGGGGAGGGCACCGGGGAGCTGTTTTTT.

This clonotype was found many times. The rearrangement links TRBV7-9 to TRBJ2-3, with 9 bases fitting TRBD1. There are 15 residues in the CDR3. The V gene's germline CDR1 is SEHNR and CDR2 FQNEAQ (reference sequence). V was pared by 5 bases and J by 4 bases, with 7 bases of the junction left unmatched. In nucleotides, the CDR3 is TGTGCCAGCAGCCCCGGACAGGGGAGCTCAGATACGCAGTATTTT. Protein: CASSPGQGSSDTQYF.

This clonotype came up many times. This CDR3 is CASSSDQGTWWGYTF. CDR3 nucleotide sequence: TGTGCCAGCAGTTCGGACCAGGGGACCTGGTGGGGCTACACCTTC. The J gene is TRBJ1-2, the V gene TRBV12-3 or TRBV12-4; TRBD1 is a possible D gene (6 bases). The CDR3 totals 15 residues. V shed 4 bases and J shed 8 bases, with 20 bases lying between them.

This clonotype was seen many times. The J gene is TRBJ2-3, the V gene TRBV11-2; D not resolved. CDR1 is SGHAT and CDR2 is FQNNGV in the germline V gene. Trimming stripped 2 bases from V and 2 bases from J, with 8 bases between. The CDR3 length is 14 residues. CDR3 nucleotide sequence: TGTGCCAGCAGCTTACCACGCATCACAGATACGCAGTATTTT. This codes for CASSLPRITDTQYF.

This clonotype came up a few times. The V and J genes are TRBV9 and TRBJ2-1; TRBD2 might be the D (7 bases). This CDR3 comprises 17 residues. Germline V gives CDR1 SGDLS, CDR2 YYNGEE. The V end was cut by 1 base, the J end by 3 bases, with 17 bases between. CDR3 amino acids: CASSVRGGSPLYNEQFF. The CDR3 DNA follows: TGTGCCAGCAGCGTAAGGGGGGGCTCCCCCCTCTACAATGAGCAGTTCTTC. Full variable domain (outside the CDR3, taken from reference TRBV9 and TRBJ2-1): DSGVTQTPKHLITATGQRVTLRCSPRSGDLSVYWYQQSLDQGLQFLIQYYNGEERAKGNILERFSAQQFPDLHSELNLSSLELGDSALYFCASSVRGGSPLYNEQFFGPGTRLTVL.

The gene calls are TRBV14 and TRBJ2-7, with 14 bases identical to TRBD2. The CDR3 has 18 amino acids. With 0 bases clipped from V and 3 bases from J, the junction kept 7 bases outside the gene matches. Germline V CDR1 and CDR2: SGHDN, FVKESK. The CDR3 loop is CASSQDEGLAGVGYEQYF. The CDR3 nucleotides are TGTGCCAGCAGCCAAGATGAGGGACTAGCGGGAGTAGGCTACGAGCAGTACTTC.